The rows below give T cell receptor beta chains drawn from one sample of a study of OX40 agonist ivuxolimab in advanced cancers. Assay: immunoSEQ multiplex PCR; the TCRdb copy retains only in-frame clones and omits some. The sample includes 60,000 to 75,000 clones, 80% seen only once; the top ten take 1.2%. The sequencing here drew on CD4+ or CD8+ T cells sorted from blood, taken in a trial of the OX40 agonist ivuxolimab. Source of these receptors: an adult with an advanced solid tumor such as melanoma, head and neck, liver or kidney cancer. CDR3s include the opening cysteine and the closing phenylalanine or tryptophan. The D gene is left open where the match is weak. Clone size is given for some rows only: seen once, a few or many times, or a class if the clone is expanded.

TRBD1 | few | 14 | TRBJ2-5 | TRBV9 | CASSVEGGGETQYF | TGTGCCAGCAGCGTAGAAGGGGGCGGAGAGACCCAGTACTTC
. | . | 15 | TRBJ1-3 | TRBV5-4 | CASSLEIGAGNTIYF | TGTGCCAGCAGCTTGGAGATCGGGGCTGGAAACACCATATATTTT
. | . | 14 | TRBJ2-7 | TRBV2 | CARGRQPHSYEQYF | TGTGCCAGAGGTCGACAGCCCCACTCCTACGAGCAGTACTTC
. | . | 13 | TRBJ2-5 | TRBV2 | CASSEGTKETQYF | TGTGCCAGCAGTGAAGGGACTAAAGAGACCCAGTACTTC
. | . | 13 | TRBJ1-4 | TRBV7-8 | CASSFRDGEKLFF | TGTGCCAGCAGCTTCCGAGATGGGGAAAAACTGTTTTTT
TRBD2 | . | 17 | TRBJ2-7 | TRBV4-2 | CASSQQEGAGLHYEQYF | TGTGCCAGCAGCCAGCAGGAGGGAGCGGGGCTTCACTACGAGCAGTACTTC
. | . | 15 | TRBJ1-1 | TRBV5-4 | CASSLQGRGNTEAFF | TGTGCCAGCAGCTTACAGGGAAGGGGGAACACTGAAGCTTTCTTT
TRBD2 | . | 16 | TRBJ2-5 | TRBV5-1 | CASSPGLAGGQETQYF | TGCGCCAGCAGCCCGGGACTAGCGGGGGGGCAAGAGACCCAGTACTTC
. | . | 14 | TRBJ1-5 | TRBV30 | CAWTRSSRGQPQHF | TGTGCCTGGACGAGGTCCTCGCGGGGCCAGCCCCAGCATTTT
TRBD2 | once | 16 | TRBJ2-5 | TRBV6-1 | CASSEEVSGVRETQYF | TGTGCCAGCAGTGAAGAGGTTAGCGGGGTACGAGAGACCCAGTACTTC
. | . | 14 | TRBJ1-6 | TRBV15 | CATSRNSVGSPLHF | TGTGCCACCAGCAGAAATTCCGTCGGTTCACCCCTCCACTTT
. | . | 14 | TRBJ1-1 | TRBV5-1 | CASSPQGMNTEAFF | TGCGCCAGCAGCCCCCAGGGGATGAACACTGAAGCTTTCTTT
. | . | 14 | TRBJ1-1 | TRBV7-9 | CASSSLILNTEAFF | TGTGCCAGCAGCTCTTTGATCCTGAACACTGAAGCTTTCTTT
. | . | 13 | TRBJ1-1 | TRBV19 | CASSIQGLGGAFF | TGTGCCAGTAGTATACAGGGGCTAGGTGGAGCTTTCTTT
. | . | 17 | TRBJ2-2 | TRBV11-2 | CASSPRPTGAVAGELFF | TGTGCCAGCAGCCCCCGACCGACGGGGGCGGTCGCCGGGGAGCTGTTTTTT
TRBD2 | . | 16 | TRBJ2-3 | TRBV5-1 | CASSLDLAGGTDTQYF | TGCGCCAGCAGCTTGGACCTAGCGGGGGGGACAGATACGCAGTATTTT
. | . | 15 | TRBJ1-4 | TRBV4-1 | CASSQSSFGDEKLFF | TGCGCCAGCAGCCAGAGCAGTTTTGGGGATGAAAAACTGTTTTTT
. | . | 14 | TRBJ1-4 | TRBV12-5 | CASGLERGGEKLFF | TGTGCTAGTGGTTTAGAACGCGGGGGTGAAAAACTGTTTTTT
TRBD2 | . | 13 | TRBJ2-7 | TRBV7-6 | CASSEGLASEQYF | TGTGCCAGCAGCGAGGGACTAGCGAGCGAGCAGTACTTC
. | . | 13 | TRBJ1-1 | TRBV4-1 | CASSQEAGGETFF | TGCGCCAGCAGCCAAGAGGCGGGGGGTGAAACTTTCTTT
TRBD1 | . | 15 | TRBJ1-4 | TRBV4-3 | CASSQETGGSEKLFF | TGCGCCAGCAGCCAAGAAACAGGGGGTAGTGAAAAACTGTTTTTT
TRBD1 | . | 15 | TRBJ2-6 | TRBV7-8 | CASSPGTGWANVLTF | TGTGCCAGCAGCCCCGGGACAGGGTGGGCCAACGTCCTGACTTTC
TRBD1 | . | 13 | TRBJ2-5 | TRBV5-4 | CASSVGTEETQYF | TGTGCCAGCAGCGTAGGGACAGAAGAGACCCAGTACTTC
. | . | 14 | TRBJ2-7 | TRBV5-1 | CASSPRDGTYEQYF | TGCGCCAGCAGCCCCAGGGACGGAACCTACGAGCAGTACTTC
. | . | 14 | TRBJ1-1 | TRBV4-3 | CASSRDRLNTEAFF | TGCGCCAGCAGCCGAGACAGATTGAACACTGAAGCTTTCTTT
. | once | 14 | TRBJ1-2 | TRBV5-6 | CASTNEPGGYGYTF | TGTGCCAGCACCAATGAGCCGGGGGGCTATGGCTACACCTTC
TRBD1 | . | 15 | TRBJ1-2 | TRBV5-4 | CASSLPGQGNYGYTF | TGTGCCAGCAGCCTTCCGGGACAGGGGAACTATGGCTACACCTTC
. | . | 17 | TRBJ1-5 | TRBV19 | CASSLVLRGYSNQPQHF | TGTGCCAGTAGTCTAGTACTAAGGGGGTACAGCAATCAGCCCCAGCATTTT
. | few | 15 | TRBJ2-3 | TRBV28 | CASTLRGVEADTQYF | TGTGCCAGCACCCTAAGGGGGGTAGAGGCAGATACGCAGTATTTT
. | . | 15 | TRBJ1-2 | TRBV7-2 | CASSPFGGENYGYTF | TGTGCCAGCAGCCCCTTCGGGGGTGAAAACTATGGCTACACCTTC
. | . | 13 | TRBJ1-1 | TRBV30 | CAWSVGSNTEAFF | TGTGCCTGGAGTGTAGGCTCGAACACTGAAGCTTTCTTT
. | . | 16 | TRBJ2-3 | TRBV5-1 | CASSLAVGRKTDTQYF | TGCGCCAGCAGCTTGGCCGTAGGCAGGAAGACAGATACGCAGTATTTT
. | . | 12 | TRBJ1-5 | TRBV5-4 | CASSWNNQPQHF | TGTGCCAGCAGCTGGAACAATCAGCCCCAGCATTTT
TRBD1 | . | 12 | TRBJ2-7 | TRBV29-1 | CSVGTGAYEQYF | TGCAGCGTTGGGACAGGGGCATACGAGCAGTACTTC
TRBD2 | . | 14 | TRBJ2-3 | TRBV5-6 | CASSEAGGTDTQYF | TGTGCCAGCAGCGAGGCGGGGGGGACAGATACGCAGTATTTT
. | . | 15 | TRBJ2-5 | TRBV16 | CASSQLGEPTETQYF | TGTGCCAGCAGCCAATTAGGGGAGCCGACGGAGACCCAGTACTTC
. | . | 16 | TRBJ2-3 | TRBV9 | CASSVARPSSTDTQYF | TGTGCCAGCAGCGTAGCTCGGCCGTCGAGCACAGATACGCAGTATTTT
TRBD2 | once | 14 | TRBJ2-7 | TRBV9 | CASSVGTSGYEQYF | TGTGCCAGCAGCGTAGGGACTAGCGGCTACGAGCAGTACTTC
. | . | 13 | TRBJ1-2 | TRBV14 | CASSQGVNYGYTF | TGTGCCAGCAGCCAAGGGGTAAACTATGGCTACACCTTC
TRBD1 | . | 14 | TRBJ1-2 | TRBV5-4 | CASSNPQGVGGYTF | TGTGCCAGCAGCAACCCGCAGGGGGTGGGAGGCTACACCTTC
TRBD1 | . | 13 | TRBJ2-5 | TRBV7-9 | CASNRGQQETQYF | TGTGCCAGCAACCGGGGACAGCAAGAGACCCAGTACTTC
. | once | 15 | TRBJ2-3 | TRBV11-3 | CASSLGRTSTDTQYF | TGTGCCAGCAGCCTGGGACGGACCAGCACAGATACGCAGTATTTT
TRBD2 | once | 18 | TRBJ2-1 | TRBV15 | CATSRDVGTSGTYNEQFF | TGTGCCACCAGCAGAGATGTGGGGACTAGCGGGACATACAATGAGCAGTTCTTC
TRBD2 | . | 16 | TRBJ2-3 | TRBV7-8 | CASSQIAGFSTDTQYF | TGTGCCAGCAGCCAAATAGCGGGATTCAGCACAGATACGCAGTATTTT
. | . | 13 | TRBJ2-4 | TRBV18 | CASSPRVDNLQYF | TGTGCCAGCTCACCACGGGTGGACAACCTCCAGTACTTC
. | . | 15 | TRBJ2-5 | TRBV5-1 | CASSLVREMWETQYF | TGCGCCAGCAGCTTGGTACGGGAAATGTGGGAGACCCAGTACTTC
. | . | 15 | TRBJ1-5 | TRBV2 | CASRGPSGSNQPQHF | TGTGCCAGCCGTGGCCCCTCAGGGAGCAATCAGCCCCAGCATTTT
. | . | 12 | TRBJ1-5 | TRBV18 | CASSLPNQPQHF | TGTGCCAGCTCACTCCCCAATCAGCCCCAGCATTTT
. | . | 16 | TRBJ1-6 | TRBV4-3 | CASSQDLVVYNSPLHF | TGCGCCAGCAGCCAAGACCTCGTGGTCTATAATTCACCCCTCCACTTT